This TCR beta chain was recorded in a study of glioma-infiltrating T cells. Findings and caveats of the study: Tissue-blood divergence was below expectation in non-neoplastic patients, above in gliomas. Only very few CDR3 sequences appeared in both tissue and blood.

The germline V gene has CDR1 SGHNT and CDR2 YYREEE (reference sequence). The CDR3 extends over 13 amino acids. TCR alpha and beta CDR3 regions were amplified from RNA using iRepertoire nested multiplex PCR. Tissue mRNA or PBMC total RNA, roughly 90-450 ng, went into one-step reverse transcription and amplification. Each CDR3 protein is one row after TCRdb ran MiXCR on the multiplex PCR reads. The table lists around 190,000 distinct CDR3 sequences, about 47% of them singletons. A remark on this clonotype: Its antigen remains unknown. Compared with germline, one end of the junction differs, possibly owing to a read error.

Sequenced: glioma tissue, nonneoplastic brain tissue, or PBMCs (not recorded which). The receptor's source is a human donor with low-grade glioma or glioblastoma, undergoing nonglioma brain surgery, or in good health (not recorded which). This rearrangement joins TRBV5-4 to TRBJ2-7; 7 bases fit TRBD1. The CDR3 DNA follows: TGTGCCAGCAGCTTGGACAGGGGTGACGAGAAGTACTTC. Protein product: CASSLDRGDEKYF.